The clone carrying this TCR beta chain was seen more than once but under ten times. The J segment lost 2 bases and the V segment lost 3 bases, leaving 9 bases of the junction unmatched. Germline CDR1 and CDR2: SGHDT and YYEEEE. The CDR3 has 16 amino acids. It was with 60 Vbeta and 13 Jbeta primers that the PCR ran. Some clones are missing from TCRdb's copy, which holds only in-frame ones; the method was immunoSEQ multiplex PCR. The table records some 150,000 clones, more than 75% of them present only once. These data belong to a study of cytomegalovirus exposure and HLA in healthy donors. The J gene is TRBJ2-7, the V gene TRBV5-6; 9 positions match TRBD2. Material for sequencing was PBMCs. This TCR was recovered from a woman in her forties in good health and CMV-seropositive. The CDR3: CASSYTGPSGTYEQYF. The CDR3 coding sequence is TGTGCCAGCAGCTATACGGGTCCTAGCGGGACCTACGAGCAGTACTTC.